This entry lists 4 T cell receptor beta chains sequenced from one sample in a study of T cell repertoires in cytomegalovirus infection. Using its own MiXCR run on the reads, TCRdb lists one record per CDR3 protein. The data show around 740,000 distinct CDR3 sequences, approximately 40% seen once. The material sequenced was PBMCs. These receptors all come from a human donor in good health (CMV status not recorded). Some clones in this sample may be carry-over from other donors' samples.

This clonotype was observed a few times. V and J are TRBV7-9 and TRBJ1-2; D is unresolved. In germline, CDR1 is SEHNR, CDR2 FQNEAQ (reference sequence). This CDR3 is 14 amino acids long. Trimming pared 5 bases from V and 0 bases from J, leaving 10 bases between. The CDR3 here is CASSPRTANYGYTF. CDR3 DNA: TGTGCCAGCAGCCCCCGGACGGCTAACTATGGCTACACCTTC. The full variable domain, with the rest looked up from reference TRBV7-9 and TRBJ1-2, is DTGVSQNPRHKITKRGQNVTFRCDPISEHNRLYWYRQTLGQGPEFLTYFQNEAQLEKSRLLSDRFSAERPKGSFSTLEIQRTEQGDSAMYLCASSPRTANYGYTFGSGTRLTVV.

This chain connects TRBV20-1 to TRBJ2-3; TRBD2 agrees at 7 bases. V gave up 6 bases and J gave up 2 bases; unmatched junction bases: 5. Germline-derived CDR1 and CDR2 are DFQATT and SNEGSKA (reference sequence). This CDR3 is 13 amino acids long. The CDR3 loop reads CSALSGTTDTQYF. The CDR3 region has the DNA TGCAGTGCCCTAAGCGGGACCACAGATACGCAGTATTTT.

This clonotype came up many times. The gene calls are TRBV27 and TRBJ1-1; the match to TRBD1 covers 8 bases. Trimming removed 6 bases from V and 5 bases from J; junction bases left unmatched: 5. This CDR3 has 13 residues. CDR1 is MNHEY, CDR2 SMNVEV, per germline (reference sequence). CDR3: CASSGQGRTEAFF. Written as DNA, the CDR3 is TGTGCCAGCAGCGGACAGGGAAGGACTGAAGCTTTCTTT.

This clonotype was seen repeatedly, ten times or more. The J gene is TRBJ2-1, the V gene TRBV7-6; D unclear. Trimming pared 1 base from V and 7 bases from J, leaving 11 bases between. There are 14 residues in the CDR3. The germline gives CDR1 SGHVS, CDR2 FNYEAQ. This chain's CDR3 is CASSLGVGPNEQFF. The CDR3 DNA reads TGTGCCAGCAGCTTAGGCGTCGGACCGAATGAGCAGTTCTTC.